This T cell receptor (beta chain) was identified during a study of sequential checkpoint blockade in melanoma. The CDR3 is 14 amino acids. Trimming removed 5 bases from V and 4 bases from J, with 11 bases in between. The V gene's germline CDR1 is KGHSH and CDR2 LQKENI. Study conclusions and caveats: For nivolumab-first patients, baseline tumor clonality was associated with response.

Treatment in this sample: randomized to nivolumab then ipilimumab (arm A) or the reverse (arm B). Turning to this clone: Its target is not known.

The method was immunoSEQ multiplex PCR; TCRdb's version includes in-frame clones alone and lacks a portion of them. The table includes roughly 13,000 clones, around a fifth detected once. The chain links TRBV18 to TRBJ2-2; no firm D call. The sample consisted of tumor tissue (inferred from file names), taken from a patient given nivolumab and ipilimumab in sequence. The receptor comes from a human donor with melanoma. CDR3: CASSTRTATGELFF. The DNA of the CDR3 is TGTGCCAGCTCAACCCGGACGGCCACCGGGGAGCTGTTTTTT.